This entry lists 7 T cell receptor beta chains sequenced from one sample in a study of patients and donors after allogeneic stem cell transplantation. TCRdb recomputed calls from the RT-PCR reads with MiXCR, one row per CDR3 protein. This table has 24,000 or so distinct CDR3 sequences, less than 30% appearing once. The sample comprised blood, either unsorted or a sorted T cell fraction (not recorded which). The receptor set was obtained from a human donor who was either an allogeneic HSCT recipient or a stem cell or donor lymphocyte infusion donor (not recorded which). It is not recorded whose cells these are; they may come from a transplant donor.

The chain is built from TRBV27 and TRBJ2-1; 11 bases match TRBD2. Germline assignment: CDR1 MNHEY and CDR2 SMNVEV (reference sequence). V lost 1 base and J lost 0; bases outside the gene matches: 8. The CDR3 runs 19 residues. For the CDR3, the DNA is TGTGCCAGCAGTTTATGGGCTAGCGGGGGGCGTAGCTCCTACAATGAGCAGTTCTTC. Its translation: CASSLWASGGRSSYNEQFF.

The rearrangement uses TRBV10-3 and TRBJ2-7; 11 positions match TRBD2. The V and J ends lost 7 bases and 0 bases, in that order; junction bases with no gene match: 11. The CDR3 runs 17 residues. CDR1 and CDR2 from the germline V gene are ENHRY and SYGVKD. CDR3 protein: CAIKVTSGGRSSYEQYF. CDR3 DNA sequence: TGTGCCATCAAGGTAACTAGCGGGGGCCGTAGCTCCTACGAGCAGTACTTC.

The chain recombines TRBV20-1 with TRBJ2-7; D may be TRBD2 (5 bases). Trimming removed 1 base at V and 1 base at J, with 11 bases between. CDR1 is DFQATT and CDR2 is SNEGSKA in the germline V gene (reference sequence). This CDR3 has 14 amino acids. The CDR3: CSARGRLGSYEQYV. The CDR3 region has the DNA TGCAGTGCTAGAGGGAGGCTAGGGTCCTACGAGCAGTACGTC.

This CDR3 is CSVGWGPAFF. For the CDR3, the DNA is TGCAGCGTTGGGTGGGGGCCGGCTTTCTTT. J is TRBJ1-1 and V is TRBV29-1; a possible D gene is TRBD1 (6 bases). The germline V and J ends were trimmed by 4 bases and 11 bases, with 11 bases remaining between them. The germline gives CDR1 SQVTM, CDR2 ANQGSEA. The CDR3 runs to 10 residues.

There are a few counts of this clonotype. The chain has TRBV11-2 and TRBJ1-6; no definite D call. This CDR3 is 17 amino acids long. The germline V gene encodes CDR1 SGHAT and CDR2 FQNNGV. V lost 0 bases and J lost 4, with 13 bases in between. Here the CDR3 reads CASSLDRGLGYNSPLHF. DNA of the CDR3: TGTGCCAGCAGCTTAGATCGAGGCCTTGGATATAATTCACCCCTCCACTTT.

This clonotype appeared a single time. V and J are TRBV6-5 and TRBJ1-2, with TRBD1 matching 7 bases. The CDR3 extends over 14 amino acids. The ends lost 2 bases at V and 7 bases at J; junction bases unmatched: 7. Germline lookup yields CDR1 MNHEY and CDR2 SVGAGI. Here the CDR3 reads CASSYLDRVSGYTF. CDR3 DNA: TGTGCCAGCAGTTACCTTGACAGGGTCAGTGGCTACACCTTC.

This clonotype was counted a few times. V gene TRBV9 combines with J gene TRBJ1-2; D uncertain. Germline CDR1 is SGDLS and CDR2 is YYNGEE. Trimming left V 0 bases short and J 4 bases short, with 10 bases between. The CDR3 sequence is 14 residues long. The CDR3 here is CASSVGLGSYGYTF. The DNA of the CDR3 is TGTGCCAGCAGCGTAGGACTAGGGAGCTATGGCTACACCTTC.